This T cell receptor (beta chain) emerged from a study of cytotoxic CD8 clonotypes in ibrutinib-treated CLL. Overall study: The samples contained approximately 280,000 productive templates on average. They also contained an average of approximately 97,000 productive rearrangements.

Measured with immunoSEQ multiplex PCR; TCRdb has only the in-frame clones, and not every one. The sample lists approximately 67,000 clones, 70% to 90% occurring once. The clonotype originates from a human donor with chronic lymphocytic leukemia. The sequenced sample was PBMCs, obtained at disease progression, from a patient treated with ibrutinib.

This chain's CDR3 is CASSLRGGYTF. The CDR3 DNA reads as TGTGCCAGCAGTTTGAGGGGTGGCTACACCTTC. The chain is built from TRBV28 and TRBJ1-2; maybe TRBD1 (5 bases). Trimming pared 3 bases from V and 7 bases from J, leaving 6 bases between. This CDR3 has 11 amino acids. CDR1 is MDHEN, CDR2 SYDVKM, per germline.